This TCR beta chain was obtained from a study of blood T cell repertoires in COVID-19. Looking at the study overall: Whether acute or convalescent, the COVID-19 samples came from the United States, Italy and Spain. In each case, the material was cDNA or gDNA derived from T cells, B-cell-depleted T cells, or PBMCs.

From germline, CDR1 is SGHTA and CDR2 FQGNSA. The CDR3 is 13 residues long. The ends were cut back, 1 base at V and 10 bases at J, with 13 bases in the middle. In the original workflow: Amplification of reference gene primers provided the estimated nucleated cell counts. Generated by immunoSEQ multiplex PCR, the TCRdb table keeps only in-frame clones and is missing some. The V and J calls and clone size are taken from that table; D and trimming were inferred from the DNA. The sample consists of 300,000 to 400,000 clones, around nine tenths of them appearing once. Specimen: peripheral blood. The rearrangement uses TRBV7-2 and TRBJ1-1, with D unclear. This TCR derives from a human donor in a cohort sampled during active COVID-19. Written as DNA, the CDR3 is TGTGCCAGCAGCTTAGAGTCGCTCTTCGGAGCTTTCTTT. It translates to CASSLESLFGAFF. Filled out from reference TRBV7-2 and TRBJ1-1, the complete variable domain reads GAGVSQSPSNKVTEKGKDVELRCDPISGHTALYWYRQSLGQGLEFLIYFQGNSAPDKSGLPSDRFSAERTGGSVSTLTIQRTQQEDSAVYLCASSLESLFGAFFGQGTRLTVV.